What follows are 26 T cell receptor beta chains derived from one specimen sequenced in a study of cytotoxic CD8 clonotypes in ibrutinib-treated CLL. Method: immunoSEQ multiplex PCR; TCRdb's copy keeps in-frame clones and lacks some. The table lists about 160,000 clones, roughly 77% of them singletons, with about 2% in the top ten. The sequencing used PBMCs, collected after 12 months of ibrutinib treatment. All receptors derive from a human donor with chronic lymphocytic leukemia.

This rearrangement joins TRBV28 to TRBJ1-2; D gene uncertain. Germline CDR1 and CDR2: MDHEN and SYDVKM. V gave up 2 bases and J gave up 8 bases, with 9 bases separating them. The CDR3 runs to 12 residues. Here the CDR3 reads CASSLGAAGYTF. The CDR3 DNA reads as TGTGCCAGCAGTTTAGGTGCGGCGGGCTACACCTTC.

The chain uses TRBV18 and TRBJ2-7; a weak D match, TRBD2 (6 bases). The germline V gene encodes CDR1 KGHSH and CDR2 LQKENI. The CDR3 totals 13 residues. Trimming left V 5 bases short and J 5 bases short, with 13 bases between. The CDR3, as DNA: TGTGCCAGCTCATCGGGAGAGCACCACGAGCAGTACTTC. Translating gives CASSSGEHHEQYF.

This chain uses TRBV6-5 with TRBJ2-7; 11 bases match TRBD1. Germline V lookup: CDR1 MNHEY, CDR2 SVGAGI. The CDR3 loop spans 15 amino acids. V lost 6 bases and J lost 3; bases outside the gene matches: 7. In DNA form, the CDR3 reads TGTGCCAGCAGAGCCTGGACAGGGGGCAGCTACGAGCAGTACTTC. This sequence encodes CASRAWTGGSYEQYF.

The rearrangement uses TRBV28 and TRBJ2-5, with D hard to call. Trimming cost V 6 bases and J 2 bases, with 16 bases left between them. Germline V gene sequence: CDR1 MDHEN, CDR2 SYDVKM. The CDR3 covers 15 residues. CDR3 nucleotides: TGTGCCAGCAGCCCCCTGGGGTTGGGACAAGAGACCCAGTACTTC. This sequence encodes CASSPLGLGQETQYF.

The J gene is TRBJ2-6, the V gene TRBV4-1; possibly TRBD1 or TRBD2 for D (6 bases each). Looked up from germline, CDR1 is MGHRA and CDR2 is YSYEKL. Trimming took 6 bases from V and 2 from J, leaving 14 bases between them. This CDR3 is built from 16 residues. The CDR3 loop reads CASRPPGAAGANVLTF. Written as DNA, the CDR3 is TGCGCCAGCAGGCCCCCGGGGGCGGCTGGGGCCAACGTCCTGACTTTC.

The V gene is TRBV28, the J gene TRBJ2-5; 7 bases fit TRBD1. The CDR3 is made up of 14 amino acids. Looked up from germline, CDR1 is MDHEN and CDR2 is SYDVKM. V lost 7 bases, J lost 8 bases, and 13 bases stayed unmatched. CDR3 residues: CASTSTGAWRTQYF. The CDR3 DNA sequence: TGTGCCAGCACCTCCACAGGGGCCTGGAGAACCCAGTACTTC.

This clone was observed a single time. The chain joins TRBV5-1 to TRBJ1-2, with a possible D match to TRBD1 (6 bases). The CDR3 is made up of 13 amino acids. V was pared by 0 bases and J by 6 bases, with 9 bases between. Germline lookup yields CDR1 SGHRS and CDR2 YFSETQ. The CDR3 region has the DNA TGCGCCAGCAGCTTGGACAGGGTACATGGCTACACCTTC. It is translated as CASSLDRVHGYTF.

This clone came up a few times. The CDR3, as DNA: TGTGCCAGCAGTAAACTAGCGGGGGGCCCTCGCACAGATACGCAGTATTTT. Its protein is CASSKLAGGPRTDTQYF. The chain joins TRBV28 to TRBJ2-3, with 12 positions matching TRBD2. J lost 1 base, V lost 5 bases, and 7 bases had no gene match. The CDR3 length is 17 residues. Germline V CDR1 and CDR2: MDHEN, SYDVKM. Full variable domain (rest looked up from reference TRBV28 and TRBJ2-3): DVKVTQSSRYLVKRTGEKVFLECVQDMDHENMFWYRQDPGLGLRLIYFSYDVKMKEKGDIPEGYSVSREKKERFSLILESASTNQTSMYLCASSKLAGGPRTDTQYFGPGTRLTVL.

The CDR3 coding sequence is TGTGCCAGCAGGTCCTCGGGGGCTGGAAACACCATATATTTT. Amino acids: CASRSSGAGNTIYF. The chain employs TRBV5-4 and TRBJ1-3, with D tentatively TRBD1 (5 bases). Germline V lookup: CDR1 SGHNT, CDR2 YYREEE (reference sequence). Trimming took off 5 bases at V and 2 bases at J, with 11 bases between the two ends. CDR3 size: 14 residues.

The chain joins TRBV19 to TRBJ2-7, with D maybe TRBD2 (7 bases). Germline-derived CDR1 and CDR2 are LNHDA and SQIVND (reference sequence). This CDR3 has 15 amino acids. The germline V and J ends were trimmed by 3 bases and 2 bases, with 14 bases remaining between them. CDR3 region: CASSIKGGAAYEQYF. The CDR3 coding sequence is TGTGCCAGTAGTATTAAGGGGGGGGCCGCCTACGAGCAGTACTTC.

The V gene is TRBV27, the J gene TRBJ1-2, with TRBD1 identical over 8 bases. CDR1 MNHEY and CDR2 SMNVEV come from the germline V gene (reference sequence). The V segment lost 0 bases and the J segment 4 bases; nucleotides outside the gene matches: 4. The CDR3 consists of 15 residues. CDR3 DNA sequence: TGTGCCAGCAGTTTATCTCAGGGGGCGGGCTATGGCTACACCTTC. Protein sequence: CASSLSQGAGYGYTF.

This sequence joins TRBV4-3 and TRBJ2-1; no firm D call. Trimming removed 4 bases from V and 1 base from J, with 8 bases in between. CDR3 length: 14 residues. Germline V gene lookup returns CDR1 LGHNA and CDR2 YSLEER. The CDR3 is CASSPTGSYNEQFF. The CDR3 DNA reads TGCGCCAGCAGCCCGACTGGGTCCTACAATGAGCAGTTCTTC.

The chain is built from TRBV7-9 and TRBJ1-5; possibly TRBD1 for D (5 bases). CDR1 SEHNR and CDR2 FQNEAQ come from the germline V gene (reference sequence). This CDR3 spans 15 amino acids. The V end lost 0 bases, the J end lost 4 bases, and 10 bases lay between the germline ends. The CDR3 DNA reads as TGTGCCAGCAGCTTAGCGCCCGGGGGGAATCAGCCCCAGCATTTT. Translating gives CASSLAPGGNQPQHF.

In nucleotides, the CDR3 is TGTGCCAGCAGCCGCCCGGGGGACAAAAACATTCAGTACTTC. It specifies CASSRPGDKNIQYF. V is TRBV7-9 and J is TRBJ2-4, with D possibly TRBD2 on 6 matching bases. Germline lookup yields CDR1 SEHNR and CDR2 FQNEAQ (reference sequence). CDR3 length equals 14 residues. The V and J ends lost 5 bases and 3 bases respectively, with 11 bases between them. The complete variable domain, with remaining parts taken from reference TRBV7-9 and TRBJ2-4, reads DTGVSQNPRHKITKRGQNVTFRCDPISEHNRLYWYRQTLGQGPEFLTYFQNEAQLEKSRLLSDRFSAERPKGSFSTLEIQRTEQGDSAMYLCASSRPGDKNIQYFGAGTRLSVL.

J is TRBJ1-1 and V is TRBV18, with D perhaps matching TRBD1 (5 bases). The CDR3 length is 14 residues. Germline V gene sequence: CDR1 KGHSH, CDR2 LQKENI. Trimming shortened V by 0 bases and J by 8 bases, and 13 bases separated the two germline ends. DNA for the CDR3: TGTGCCAGCTCACCACCCGGCAGGGCCTGGGAAGCTTTCTTT. Translation: CASSPPGRAWEAFF.

The chain links TRBV7-2 to TRBJ2-1, with 10 bases aligning to TRBD2. The CDR3 length is 17 residues. V lost 5 bases and J lost 4; bases outside the gene matches: 11. In germline, CDR1 is SGHTA, CDR2 FQGNSA. DNA for the CDR3: TGTGCCAGCAGCCCCCGACTAGCGGGTTCGACTTACAATGAGCAGTTCTTC. It yields the protein CASSPRLAGSTYNEQFF.

V and J are TRBV5-6 and TRBJ1-5; the D gene is possibly TRBD1 (5 bases). CDR1 is SGHDT, CDR2 YYEEEE, per germline. The CDR3 has 15 residues. V dropped 2 bases and J dropped 3 bases, with 12 bases sitting between them. The CDR3 loop is CASSFLGADNQPQHF. The CDR3 DNA follows: TGTGCCAGCAGCTTCTTAGGGGCGGACAATCAGCCCCAGCATTTT.

This rearrangement joins TRBV23-1 to TRBJ1-2; a possible D gene is TRBD1 (5 bases). TRBV23-1 is an ORF for which the function is uncertain. The germline V and J ends were trimmed by 6 bases and 4 bases, with 21 bases remaining between them. The CDR3 is made up of 16 amino acids. This CDR3 reads CASSLPPGQGVYGYTF. CDR3 nucleotide sequence: TGCGCCAGCAGCCTCCCTCCCGGCCAGGGAGTCTATGGCTACACCTTC.

The chain is built from TRBV7-2 and TRBJ1-2; maybe TRBD1 (5 bases). V lost 0 bases and J lost 1, with 12 bases in between. The CDR3 totals 16 residues. Germline values: CDR1 SGHTA, CDR2 FQGNSA. CDR3 protein: CASSLARQGLNYGYTF. The CDR3 bases are TGTGCCAGCAGCTTAGCGCGGCAGGGACTTAACTATGGCTACACCTTC.

The J gene is TRBJ1-2, the V gene TRBV27; TRBD1 agrees at 9 bases. Trimming removed 4 bases from V and 4 bases from J; junction bases left unmatched: 7. CDR3 length: 15 amino acids. Germline V lookup: CDR1 MNHEY, CDR2 SMNVEV (reference sequence). CDR3 sequence: CASSSTGGGGYGYTF. The CDR3 DNA is TGTGCCAGCAGTTCCACAGGGGGCGGCGGCTATGGCTACACCTTC.

The chain recombines TRBV10-3 with TRBJ2-7, with unresolved D. Trimming took 0 bases from V and 4 from J, leaving 4 bases between them. The CDR3 loop spans 12 amino acids. The germline gives CDR1 ENHRY, CDR2 SYGVKD. CDR3 protein: CAISESNYEQYF. Here the CDR3 DNA reads TGTGCCATCAGTGAGTCAAATTACGAGCAGTACTTC.

The sample holds a few counts of this clone. V and J are TRBV2 and TRBJ1-5; 9 bases are a match to TRBD1. The CDR3 runs to 14 residues. Germline-derived CDR1 and CDR2 are SNHLY and FYNNEI. V shed 6 bases, J shed 4 bases, and the junction held 4 bases outside the gene matches. CDR3 residues: CASSSDRGNQPQHF. The CDR3, as DNA: TGTGCCAGCAGCTCAGACAGGGGGAATCAGCCCCAGCATTTT.

The chain carries TRBV5-5 and TRBJ1-1; D not resolved. Germline V gives CDR1 SGHKS, CDR2 YYEKEE (reference sequence). The V end was cut by 1 base, the J end by 3 bases, with 13 bases between. This CDR3 is built from 15 residues. CDR3 bases: TGTGCCAGCAGCTTGAGCCCGGGGAGGGACACTGAAGCTTTCTTT. This gives the protein CASSLSPGRDTEAFF.

This rearrangement joins TRBV4-2 to TRBJ2-7; a weak D match, TRBD2 (7 bases). From germline, CDR1 is LGHNA and CDR2 YNFKEQ. With 1 base removed from V and 2 bases from J, the gap between germline ends came to 12 bases. The CDR3 consists of 15 residues. The CDR3: CASSQAGAGAYEQYF. In DNA, the CDR3 is TGTGCCAGCAGCCAAGCAGGGGCGGGGGCCTACGAGCAGTACTTC.

This sequence joins TRBV15 and TRBJ1-1, with TRBD1 matching over 8 bases. The CDR3 sequence is 16 residues long. Per the germline V gene, CDR1 is LNHNV and CDR2 is YYDKDF (reference sequence). Unmatched junction bases numbered 14, after V lost 3 bases and J lost 8 bases. For the CDR3, the DNA is TGTGCCACCAGCAGGAGGGACAGGTCGAGGGGAACGGAAGCTTTCTTT. It codes for CATSRRDRSRGTEAFF.

The chain combines TRBV7-9 with TRBJ1-6, with D perhaps TRBD1 (6 bases). Germline CDR1 and CDR2: SEHNR and FQNEAQ (reference sequence). V was shortened by 1 base and J by 0 bases, with 16 bases between the two germline ends. The CDR3 is 19 amino acids. DNA of the CDR3: TGTGCCAGCAGCTTAGTAGGGTGGGGACACAACTCCTATAATTCACCCCTCCACTTT. Translated, it gives CASSLVGWGHNSYNSPLHF.